Below, 29 T cell receptor beta chains from the same sample are listed, as sequenced in a study of response to subunit inactivated influenza vaccine. TCRdb reprocessed the RT-PCR reads via MiXCR and lists one record per CDR3 protein. The data show approximately 310,000 distinct CDR3 sequences, about a fifth seen once. The sample in question was PBMCs from blood, obtained less than 22 months after vaccination. Receptors originate from a man aged 45-69 years who received an inactivated influenza vaccine.

The chain links TRBV7-9 to TRBJ2-3; possibly TRBD2 for D (6 bases). V was shortened by 6 bases and J by 6 bases, with 19 bases between the two germline ends. Germline assignment: CDR1 SEHNR and CDR2 FQNEAQ (reference sequence). This CDR3 is built from 15 residues. The CDR3, as DNA: TGTGCCAGCAGAAACCCGGGACTTCCCGGGGATACGCAGTATTTT. Translation: CASRNPGLPGDTQYF.

J is TRBJ1-3 and V is TRBV12-3 or TRBV12-4; 7 bases are shared with TRBD1. The CDR3 loop spans 18 amino acids. The V gene end was trimmed by 5 bases and the J gene end by 5 bases; junction bases not matched to a gene: 18. In nucleotides, the CDR3 is TGTGCCAGCAGTCCGAGACAGGGCGAGGCTTACGGCAGAAACACCATATATTTT. This codes for CASSPRQGEAYGRNTIYF.

The sample holds a few counts of this clonotype. The chain links TRBV5-6 to TRBJ2-1; maybe TRBD1 (5 bases). Germline V lookup: CDR1 SGHDT, CDR2 YYEEEE. The CDR3 consists of 15 residues. Trimming took off 4 bases at V and 3 bases at J, with 14 bases between the two ends. The CDR3 spells CASSQQGGVYNEQFF. CDR3 in DNA: TGTGCCAGCAGCCAGCAGGGTGGGGTCTACAATGAGCAGTTCTTC.

This clonotype was observed a few times. The rearrangement joins TRBV6-5 to TRBJ2-5, with a tentative D call TRBD1 (6 bases). This CDR3 is 14 amino acids long. V shed 2 bases and J shed 2 bases, with 9 bases lying between them. Germline V lookup: CDR1 MNHEY, CDR2 SVGAGI. The CDR3 DNA is TGTGCCAGCAGTTACGGGGGCAGACAAGAGACCCAGTACTTC. It codes for CASSYGGRQETQYF.

This clonotype showed up just a few times. The chain employs TRBV11-2 and TRBJ1-4; TRBD1 might be the D (6 bases). Per the germline V gene, CDR1 is SGHAT and CDR2 is FQNNGV. The V end was cut by 1 base, the J end by 7 bases, with 10 bases between. The CDR3 is 14 amino acids. The CDR3 bases are TGTGCCAGCAGCTTAGCAGGGGCGGGTGAAAAACTGTTTTTT. This gives the protein CASSLAGAGEKLFF.

The V gene is TRBV9, the J gene TRBJ1-6; TRBD1 might be the D (6 bases). The germline V gene has CDR1 SGDLS and CDR2 YYNGEE. The CDR3 is made up of 15 amino acids. The V gene lost 0 bases and the J gene lost 4 bases, with 8 bases spanning the gap. CDR3 in DNA: TGTGCCAGCAGCGTAGACGGACAGTATAATTCACCCCTCCACTTT. As protein: CASSVDGQYNSPLHF.

This clonotype was observed at least ten times. The CDR3 coding sequence is TGTGCCAGCAGCCCCCCCAGGGGAACTGAAGCTTTCTTT. It is translated as CASSPPRGTEAFF. The chain couples TRBV6-6 to TRBJ1-1, with D maybe TRBD1 (6 bases). The CDR3 spans 13 residues. Deletions cut 6 bases from V and 5 bases from J, with 13 bases between. Looked up from germline, CDR1 is MNHNY and CDR2 is SVGAGI (reference sequence).

The V gene is TRBV20-1, the J gene TRBJ1-5; the D is unclear. Between the trimmed V and J ends, which lost 5 bases and 1 base, there was a span of 12 bases. The CDR3 has 14 residues. Germline values: CDR1 DFQATT, CDR2 SNEGSKA (reference sequence). The CDR3 sequence is CSALLAQSNQPQHF. As DNA, the CDR3 is TGCAGTGCTCTACTGGCACAGAGCAATCAGCCCCAGCATTTT.

The chain combines TRBV20-1 with TRBJ1-1, with D tentatively TRBD1 (6 bases). The germline CDR1 and CDR2 sequences are DFQATT and SNEGSKA (reference sequence). The CDR3 consists of 14 residues. V was cut by 3 bases and J by 2 bases, with 13 bases left in between. The CDR3 here is CSARGGQTNTEAFF. Here the CDR3 DNA reads TGCAGTGCTAGGGGGGGACAAACTAACACTGAAGCTTTCTTT.

This clonotype was recorded a few times. V gene TRBV5-1 combines with J gene TRBJ2-5; 10 positions match TRBD2. With V trimmed by 0 bases and J by 1 base, 3 bases remained unmatched. Per the germline V gene, CDR1 is SGHRS and CDR2 is YFSETQ. This CDR3 spans 16 amino acids. The CDR3 here is CASSLGTSGFQETQYF. The CDR3 bases are TGCGCCAGCAGCTTGGGGACTAGCGGTTTCCAAGAGACCCAGTACTTC.

The table lists this clonotype with many counts. The rearrangement uses TRBV28 and TRBJ1-2; D unresolved. The CDR3 runs 11 residues. Germline-derived CDR1 and CDR2 are MDHEN and SYDVKM. V was shortened by 10 bases and J by 3 bases, with 9 bases between the two germline ends. Here the CDR3 reads CATSADYGYTF. The CDR3, as DNA: TGTGCCACCTCGGCCGACTATGGCTACACCTTC.

In the case of this clonotype: A junction end diverges from the germline sequence, so it may reflect a read error. This chain links TRBV20-1 with TRBJ2-5, with D possibly being TRBD2 (5 bases). Per the germline V gene, CDR1 is DFQATT and CDR2 is SNEGSKA (reference sequence). The CDR3 consists of 13 residues. CDR3 DNA sequence: TGCAGTGTTAGACGGAGGACTCTGGAGACCCAGTACTTC. It translates to CSVRRRTLETQYF.

Only a few counts were recorded for this clonotype. The chain links TRBV6-5 to TRBJ2-1; 7 bases align to TRBD1. V lost 2 bases and J lost 6; bases outside the gene matches: 7. Germline CDR1 reads MNHEY; CDR2 reads SVGAGI. This CDR3 is 15 amino acids long. The CDR3 sequence is CASSYATNRGNEQFF. DNA for the CDR3: TGTGCCAGCAGTTACGCGACAAACAGGGGCAATGAGCAGTTCTTC.

The CDR3 reads CSVEGWRGASTEAFF. The CDR3 DNA is TGCAGCGTTGAAGGATGGCGGGGAGCGAGCACTGAAGCTTTCTTT. The J gene is TRBJ1-1, the V gene TRBV29-1; D is ambiguous. The V gene's germline CDR1 is SQVTM and CDR2 ANQGSEA. This CDR3 spans 15 amino acids. V was shortened by 1 base and J by 4 bases, with 16 bases between the two germline ends.

The V gene is TRBV28, the J gene TRBJ2-7; D ambiguous. Germline CDR1 MDHEN, CDR2 SYDVKM. This CDR3 is built from 13 residues. V was shortened by 3 bases and J by 6 bases, with 12 bases between the two germline ends. The CDR3 here is CASSFGSVIEQYF. The CDR3 coding sequence is TGTGCCAGCAGTTTTGGTTCTGTAATCGAGCAGTACTTC.

There are many counts of this clonotype. The chain is built from TRBV2 and TRBJ1-2; TRBD1 agrees at 8 bases. With V trimmed by 5 bases and J by 4 bases, 3 bases remained unmatched. The CDR3 runs 13 residues. Germline assignment: CDR1 SNHLY and CDR2 FYNNEI. This CDR3 is CASSWTGSYGYTF. CDR3 DNA sequence: TGTGCCAGCAGTTGGACAGGGAGCTATGGCTACACCTTC.

The rearrangement links TRBV5-6 to TRBJ1-6, with TRBD1 as a possible D gene (5 bases). The CDR3 has 12 amino acids. CDR1 and CDR2 (germline): SGHDT, YYEEEE. V lost 7 bases and J 7 bases, leaving 9 bases between the germline ends. The CDR3 is CASGRANSPLHF. CDR3 nucleotides: TGTGCCAGCGGCAGGGCCAATTCACCCCTCCACTTT.

The rearrangement joins TRBV5-1 to TRBJ2-5; D is possibly TRBD2 (7 bases). The germline V gene encodes CDR1 SGHRS and CDR2 YFSETQ. The CDR3 totals 16 residues. Trimming left V 0 bases short and J 2 bases short, with 14 bases between. The CDR3 region has the DNA TGCGCCAGCAGCTTGGGGGGGGGCCGGGGACAAGAGACCCAGTACTTC. This sequence encodes CASSLGGGRGQETQYF.

V gene TRBV5-1 combines with J gene TRBJ1-2, with 7 bases aligning to TRBD1. Unmatched junction bases numbered 9, after V lost 4 bases and J lost 3 bases. CDR3 length: 15 amino acids. Germline V gene lookup returns CDR1 SGHRS and CDR2 YFSETQ. CDR3 nucleotides: TGCGCCAGCAGCGCGACAGGGACCCGGGACTATGGCTACACCTTC. Amino acids: CASSATGTRDYGYTF.

This clonotype showed up just a few times. The chain uses TRBV5-5 and TRBJ1-2; D is possibly TRBD1 (5 bases). The CDR3 has 14 amino acids. Germline CDR1 SGHKS, CDR2 YYEKEE (reference sequence). Trimming took off 0 bases at V and 0 bases at J, with 6 bases between the two ends. CDR3 coding DNA: TGTGCCAGCAGCTTGGTGGGGGCTAACTATGGCTACACCTTC. Its translation: CASSLVGANYGYTF.

This clonotype was detected ten times or more. V usage is TRBV20-1 and J usage is TRBJ2-2; TRBD2 is a possible D gene (6 bases). Germline values: CDR1 DFQATT, CDR2 SNEGSKA (reference sequence). The CDR3 is 14 residues long. Trimming removed 6 bases from V and 6 bases from J, with 17 bases in between. The CDR3: CSAPQLAGAGELFF. CDR3 coding DNA: TGCAGTGCCCCCCAACTAGCCGGGGCCGGGGAGCTGTTTTTT.

Many counts were recorded for this clonotype. The V gene is TRBV29-1, the J gene TRBJ1-4; D remains ambiguous. Deletions cut 2 bases from V and 7 bases from J, with 11 bases between. Germline lookup yields CDR1 SQVTM and CDR2 ANQGSEA. The CDR3 loop spans 13 amino acids. CDR3 amino acids: CSVESAEREKLFF. The DNA of the CDR3 is TGCAGCGTTGAATCTGCGGAGCGTGAAAAACTGTTTTTT.

This clonotype was detected only a few times. V is TRBV12-3 or TRBV12-4 and J is TRBJ2-5; 10 bases agree with TRBD1. V was clipped by 6 bases and J by 5 bases; unmatched bases: 9. The CDR3 totals 15 residues. The DNA of the CDR3 is TGTGCCAGCAGCCCGGGACAGGGGCGCCGTGAGACCCAGTACTTC. Its translation: CASSPGQGRRETQYF.

CDR3 sequence: CASSFTGTPNYNEQFF. The DNA for the CDR3 is TGTGCCAGCAGCTTTACCGGGACTCCGAATTACAATGAGCAGTTCTTC. The rearrangement joins TRBV5-5 to TRBJ2-1; D might be TRBD2 (6 bases). Germline CDR1 SGHKS, CDR2 YYEKEE (reference sequence). The V end lost 2 bases, the J end lost 4 bases, and 16 bases lay between the germline ends. CDR3 length: 16 residues. Supplemented by reference TRBV5-5 and TRBJ2-1, the full variable domain reads DAGVTQSPTHLIKTRGQQVTLRCSPISGHKSVSWYQQVLGQGPQFIFQYYEKEERGRGNFPDRFSARQFPNYSSELNVNALLLGDSALYLCASSFTGTPNYNEQFFGPGTRLTVL.

This clonotype was seen many times. The rearrangement links TRBV15 to TRBJ1-4; no reliable D call. Germline loops: CDR1 LNHNV, CDR2 YYDKDF (reference sequence). There are 16 residues in the CDR3. V was clipped by 7 bases and J by 4 bases, with 19 bases between them. The CDR3 DNA reads TGTGCCACCACCCCCCCGCGAGGGTCCAGTAATGAAAAACTGTTTTTT. It is translated as CATTPPRGSSNEKLFF.

Ten or more counts support this clonotype. The chain couples TRBV6-1 to TRBJ1-4, with D hard to call. V lost 5 bases, J lost 0 bases, and 7 bases lay in between. Per the germline V gene, CDR1 is MNHNS and CDR2 is SASEGT. The CDR3 totals 14 residues. CDR3 bases: TGTGCCAGCAGTCGCCTTACAACTAATGAAAAACTGTTTTTT. Its protein is CASSRLTTNEKLFF.

The chain couples TRBV7-2 to TRBJ1-5; D remains ambiguous. This CDR3 has 13 residues. V lost 4 bases, J lost 4 bases, and 8 bases lay in between. Germline V gene sequence: CDR1 SGHTA, CDR2 FQGNSA. CDR3 coding DNA: TGTGCCAGCAGCTCAGAATTAAATCAGCCCCAGCATTTT. It codes for CASSSELNQPQHF. The full variable domain, in which reference TRBV7-2 and TRBJ1-5 provide the parts outside the CDR3, is GAGVSQSPSNKVTEKGKDVELRCDPISGHTALYWYRQSLGQGLEFLIYFQGNSAPDKSGLPSDRFSAERTGGSVSTLTIQRTQQEDSAVYLCASSSELNQPQHFGDGTRLSIL.

This clonotype was observed a few times. J is TRBJ1-4 and V is TRBV6-2 or TRBV6-3; a weak D match, TRBD1 (5 bases). Germline assignment: CDR1 MNHEY and CDR2 SVGEGT. The CDR3 is 16 residues long. V lost 5 bases, J lost 5 bases, and 18 bases lay in between. CDR3 DNA: TGTGCCAGCAGTCTGAGCGCGGGGCCCTGGAATGAAAAACTGTTTTTT. Protein sequence: CASSLSAGPWNEKLFF.

This rearrangement joins TRBV4-1 to TRBJ2-4; no definite D call. V lost 1 base to trimming and J lost 2 bases, with 9 bases between them. Germline lookup yields CDR1 MGHRA and CDR2 YSYEKL. The CDR3 has 15 residues. CDR3 in amino acids: CASSQVGRTKNIQYF. CDR3 DNA sequence: TGCGCCAGCAGCCAAGTAGGACGTACCAAAAACATTCAGTACTTC.